These 21 T cell receptor beta chains originate from one sample sequenced in a study of a mutant IDH1 vaccine in newly diagnosed glioma. Stated time point: week 35, safety follow-up. Every single dose of the vaccine, 300 ug of mutant IDH1 20-mer peptide, came with topical imiquimod. Sequencing used immunoSEQ multiplex PCR; TCRdb keeps in-frame clones, though not all of them. The repertoire holds tens of thousands of clones, with about 80% as singletons. These receptors have no known antigen. This specimen consisted of PBMCs, obtained from a glioma patient whose treatment included an IDH1 peptide vaccine. The receptors shown here come from a woman in her forties or fifties with glioma.

The table lists this clone with a few counts. The chain recombines TRBV28 with TRBJ1-2, with D tentatively TRBD1 (5 bases). Trimming shortened V by 5 bases and J by 0 bases, and 10 bases separated the two germline ends. CDR3 length: 14 residues. Germline values: CDR1 MDHEN, CDR2 SYDVKM. The CDR3 sequence is CASSPQGANYGYTF. The CDR3 DNA reads as TGTGCCAGCAGTCCTCAGGGCGCTAACTATGGCTACACCTTC.

This chain uses TRBV10-1 with TRBJ2-7; D is possibly TRBD2 (7 bases). Germline V lookup: CDR1 WNHNN, CDR2 SYGVQD (reference sequence). The CDR3 runs to 15 residues. Deletions cut 8 bases from V and 2 bases from J, with 19 bases between. The CDR3 region has the DNA TGCGCCAGCCCGTTGAGGCGGGGGCCCACCTACGAGCAGTACTTC. It codes for CASPLRRGPTYEQYF.

V usage is TRBV6-5 and J usage is TRBJ1-2, with D tentatively TRBD1 (5 bases). Germline V gene lookup returns CDR1 MNHEY and CDR2 SVGAGI. CDR3 length: 15 residues. V lost 6 bases to trimming and J lost 2 bases, with 16 bases between them. Here the CDR3 reads CASRSYSRVNYGYTF. CDR3 bases: TGTGCCAGCAGGAGCTATAGCAGGGTCAACTATGGCTACACCTTC.

The rearrangement links TRBV10-1 to TRBJ1-2; D call uncertain. Trimming removed 0 bases at V and 4 bases at J, with 9 bases between. Germline V CDR1 and CDR2: WNHNN, SYGVQD (reference sequence). The CDR3 extends over 14 amino acids. CDR3 amino acids: CASSESGRPYGYTF. CDR3 sequence (DNA): TGCGCCAGCAGTGAGTCCGGCAGGCCCTATGGCTACACCTTC.

V gene TRBV6-6 combines with J gene TRBJ1-1; perhaps TRBD1 as D (5 bases). Germline CDR1 is MNHNY and CDR2 is SVGAGI (reference sequence). Trimming shortened V by 5 bases and J by 6 bases, and 13 bases separated the two germline ends. The CDR3 is 13 residues long. Here the CDR3 reads CASSVDQGSEAFF. The CDR3 coding sequence is TGTGCCAGCAGTGTTGATCAGGGCTCTGAAGCTTTCTTT.

This clone came up once. The chain links TRBV30 to TRBJ2-1; 7 bases align to TRBD1. Germline V CDR1 and CDR2: GTSNPN, SVGIG (reference sequence). CDR3 length equals 16 residues. Trimming cost V 3 bases and J 0 bases; bases outside gene matches: 8. The CDR3 region has the DNA TGTGCCTGGAGATTTCGAGGGACAGCCTCCTACAATGAGCAGTTCTTC. It encodes CAWRFRGTASYNEQFF.

This clone was seen just once. V is TRBV11-1 and J is TRBJ2-7; unclear D gene. Trimming pared 0 bases from V and 5 bases from J, leaving 11 bases between. Germline V gene sequence: CDR1 SGHAT, CDR2 FQDESV (reference sequence). CDR3 size: 14 residues. The CDR3 loop is CASSLAARADEQYF. Written as DNA, the CDR3 is TGTGCCAGCAGCTTAGCGGCTAGAGCAGACGAGCAGTACTTC.

The V gene is TRBV4-1, the J gene TRBJ2-7; D is unclear. CDR1 MGHRA and CDR2 YSYEKL come from the germline V gene. Trimming took 8 bases from V and 3 from J, leaving 8 bases between them. The CDR3 spans 11 residues. DNA for the CDR3: TGCGCCAGCTTCGGCCTCTACGAGCAGTACTTC. This codes for CASFGLYEQYF.

The rearrangement uses TRBV7-8 and TRBJ1-1; D not resolved. The CDR3 loop spans 14 amino acids. V lost 8 bases and J lost 1, with 14 bases in between. Germline V CDR1 and CDR2: SGHVS, FQNEAQ. The CDR3 loop reads CASLLIGSNTEAFF. DNA for the CDR3: TGTGCCAGCCTCTTAATCGGTTCGAACACTGAAGCTTTCTTT.

The V call is TRBV18, the J call TRBJ1-6, with 9 positions matching TRBD1. V lost 3 bases and J lost 11; bases outside the gene matches: 5. Looked up from germline, CDR1 is KGHSH and CDR2 is LQKENI. The CDR3 is 14 residues long. The CDR3: CASSPGTGKTPLHF. Here the CDR3 DNA reads TGTGCCAGCTCACCCGGGACAGGGAAAACACCCCTCCACTTT.

The rearrangement links TRBV4-3 to TRBJ2-7; no definite D call. The germline V and J ends were trimmed by 3 bases and 0 bases, with 9 bases remaining between them. The CDR3 spans 14 residues. The germline V gene encodes CDR1 LGHNA and CDR2 YSLEER. The CDR3 reads CASSHQTGSYEQYF. The DNA for the CDR3 is TGCGCCAGCAGCCATCAGACTGGCTCCTACGAGCAGTACTTC.

V gene TRBV4-3 combines with J gene TRBJ2-1; 7 nucleotides align to TRBD2. This CDR3 has 16 amino acids. After removal of 0 bases from V and 1 base from J, the junction contained 3 bases not matched to a gene. Looked up from germline, CDR1 is LGHNA and CDR2 is YSLEER. This CDR3 is CASSQEGGGSYNEQFF. CDR3 coding DNA: TGCGCCAGCAGCCAAGAGGGGGGGGGTTCCTACAATGAGCAGTTCTTC.

This chain links TRBV5-5 with TRBJ2-1, with a weak D call TRBD2 (5 bases). Trimming left V 4 bases short and J 7 bases short, with 18 bases between. Germline V gene data show CDR1 as SGHKS and CDR2 as YYEKEE (reference sequence). CDR3 length: 15 residues. The CDR3 sequence: CASSRGPAMGNEQFF. The CDR3 DNA reads TGTGCCAGCAGCCGCGGGCCGGCTATGGGGAATGAGCAGTTCTTC.

This rearrangement joins TRBV5-1 to TRBJ2-5, with 7 bases identical to TRBD2. Trimming cost V 4 bases and J 3 bases; bases outside gene matches: 15. Per the germline V gene, CDR1 is SGHRS and CDR2 is YFSETQ. The CDR3 length is 17 residues. The CDR3 here is CASSRWIGRSGEETQYF. Written as DNA, the CDR3 is TGCGCCAGCAGCAGATGGATCGGTCGGAGCGGGGAAGAGACCCAGTACTTC.

The gene calls are TRBV10-2 and TRBJ1-4; D remains ambiguous. Germline CDR1 and CDR2: WSHSY and SAAADI. The length of the CDR3 is 14 residues. The V gene lost 2 bases and the J gene lost 7 bases, with 11 bases spanning the gap. The CDR3 sequence is CASSERRDSEKLFF. The CDR3 coding sequence is TGCGCCAGCAGTGAGCGTAGGGATAGTGAAAAACTGTTTTTT.

The V call is TRBV2, the J call TRBJ1-5; D is unresolved. The CDR3 is made up of 15 amino acids. The germline V gene has CDR1 SNHLY and CDR2 FYNNEI. Trimming cost V 4 bases and J 0 bases, with 10 bases left between them. The chain's CDR3 is CASSGTEYSNQPQHF. The CDR3, as DNA: TGTGCCAGCAGTGGAACAGAATATAGCAATCAGCCCCAGCATTTT.

This chain links TRBV28 with TRBJ1-2; TRBD1 might be the D (6 bases). Trimming cost V 6 bases and J 8 bases, with 19 bases left between them. Germline-derived CDR1 and CDR2 are MDHEN and SYDVKM. The CDR3 covers 14 residues. CDR3 coding DNA: TGTGCCAGCAGCCAATCAAGAGGCAGGGGAGGCTACACCTTC. Translation gives CASSQSRGRGGYTF.

This chain connects TRBV5-1 to TRBJ1-3; 7 positions agree with TRBD1. The CDR3 runs to 15 residues. Losses at the gene ends were 4 bases for V and 2 bases for J; bases not matched to a gene: 6. CDR1 is SGHRS, CDR2 YFSETQ, per germline. CDR3 nucleotide sequence: TGCGCCAGCAGCGTTGGGACAGTGACTGGAAACACCATATATTTT. This translates into CASSVGTVTGNTIYF.

Written as DNA, the CDR3 is TGTGCCAGCAGCTTCCTTGGGACAGAATATAATTCACCCCTCCACTTT. It is translated as CASSFLGTEYNSPLHF. V usage is TRBV7-8 and J usage is TRBJ1-6, with 7 bases matching TRBD1. CDR3 length equals 16 residues. V lost 3 bases to trimming and J lost 4 bases; unmatched junction nucleotides: 6. Germline V gene lookup returns CDR1 SGHVS and CDR2 FQNEAQ.

This clone was seen once. This chain joins TRBV5-1 and TRBJ1-2; TRBD1 matches at 9 bases. The CDR3 is made up of 13 amino acids. After removal of 3 bases from V and 5 bases from J, the junction contained 2 bases not matched to a gene. The germline CDR1 and CDR2 sequences are SGHRS and YFSETQ. Here the CDR3 DNA reads TGCGCCAGCAGCTCCGGACAGGGGTATGGCTACACCTTC. This gives the protein CASSSGQGYGYTF.

The chain recombines TRBV2 with TRBJ1-1; 9 bases line up with TRBD1. Trimming removed 6 bases from V and 7 bases from J; junction bases left unmatched: 15. This CDR3 comprises 16 residues. Germline CDR1 SNHLY, CDR2 FYNNEI. The CDR3 DNA reads TGTGCCAGCAGGGGGGGGGACAGGGACGTTTTTAGTGAAGCTTTCTTT. This gives the protein CASRGGDRDVFSEAFF.